This TCR beta chain was documented in a study of T-cell reconstitution after alpha-beta-depleted transplantation in children. Study-level results: Reportedly, alpha-beta T cells present about two months post-transplant originated from several hundred expanded clones of graft origin. Newly produced T cells mostly accounted for T-cell counts and diversity one year post-transplant. Several patients had high TCRbeta diversity at day 60; it came from surviving recipient T cells and thymic progenitors.

The CDR3 runs to 16 residues. The V and J ends lost 1 base and 4 bases, in that order; junction bases with no gene match: 4. In this sample, this clonotype turned up many times. Antigen unknown. Unique molecular identifiers were built into the TCRbeta library. Using its own MiXCR run on the PCR reads, TCRdb lists one record per CDR3 protein. The sample yields some 70,000 distinct CDR3 sequences, 4.9% seen once. This receptor was identified in a boy in the first two years of life who had a stem cell transplant for acute myeloid leukemia, so the T cells may come from the graft donor. Sequencing used PBMCs, mostly from graft donor cells, obtained 180 days after TCRalphabeta/CD19-depleted stem cell transplant. This chain connects TRBV12-3 or TRBV12-4 to TRBJ2-4; 10 nucleotides line up with TRBD1. This CDR3 reads CASSLGDRGRKNIQYF. The DNA for the CDR3 is TGTGCCAGCAGTTTAGGAGACAGGGGGCGAAAAAACATTCAGTACTTC.